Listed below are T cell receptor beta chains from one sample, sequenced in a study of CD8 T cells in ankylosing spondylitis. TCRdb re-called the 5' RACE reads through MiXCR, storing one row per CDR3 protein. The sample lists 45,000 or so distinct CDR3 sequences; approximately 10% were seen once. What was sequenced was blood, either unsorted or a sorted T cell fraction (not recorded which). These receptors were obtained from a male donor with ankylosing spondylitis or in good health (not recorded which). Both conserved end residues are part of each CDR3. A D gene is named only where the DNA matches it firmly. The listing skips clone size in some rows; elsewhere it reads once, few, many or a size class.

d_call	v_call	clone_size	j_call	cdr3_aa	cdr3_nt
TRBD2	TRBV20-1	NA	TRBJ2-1	CSAPTSGGTNEQFF	TGCAGTGCTCCTACTAGCGGGGGGACCAATGAGCAGTTCTTC
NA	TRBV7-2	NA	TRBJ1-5	CASSLAGALQAPQHF	TGTGCCAGCAGCTTAGCAGGGGCCCTACAGGCGCCCCAGCATTTT
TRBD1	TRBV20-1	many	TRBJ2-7	CSARGDRGGSYEQYF	TGCAGTGCTAGGGGGGACAGGGGAGGATCCTACGAGCAGTACTTC
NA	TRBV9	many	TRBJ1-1	CASSVSPNTEAFF	TGTGCCAGCAGCGTCTCACCAAACACTGAAGCTTTCTTT
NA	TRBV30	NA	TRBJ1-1	CAWSVQTNTEAFF	TGTGCCTGGAGTGTTCAGACGAACACTGAAGCTTTCTTT
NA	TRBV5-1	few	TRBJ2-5	CASRHAFGETQYF	TGCGCCAGCAGACACGCCTTTGGAGAGACCCAGTACTTC
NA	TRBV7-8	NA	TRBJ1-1	CASSSQTRGTEAFF	TGTGCCAGCAGTTCACAGACTAGGGGCACTGAAGCTTTCTTT
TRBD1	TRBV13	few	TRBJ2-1	CASSRPGPGQNNEQFF	TGTGCCAGCAGCCGCCCCGGGCCGGGACAGAACAATGAGCAGTTCTTC
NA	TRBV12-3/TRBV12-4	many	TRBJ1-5	CASMVRAGGNQPQHF	TGTGCCAGCATGGTGCGGGCGGGGGGCAATCAGCCCCAGCATTTT
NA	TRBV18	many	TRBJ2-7	CASSRGPSYEQYF	TGTGCCAGCTCACGGGGGCCCTCCTACGAGCAGTACTTC
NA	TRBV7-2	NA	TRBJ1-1	CASSLWDTEAFF	TGTGCCAGCAGCTTGTGGGACACTGAAGCTTTCTTT
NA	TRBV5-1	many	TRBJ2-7	CASSLEGFDEQYF	TGCGCCAGCAGCTTGGAGGGGTTCGACGAGCAGTACTTC
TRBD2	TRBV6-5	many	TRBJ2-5	CASSYGSTSGEVWAETQYF	TGTGCCAGCAGTTACGGGTCGACTAGCGGGGAAGTCTGGGCGGAGACCCAGTACTTC
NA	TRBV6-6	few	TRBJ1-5	CASSYQWDQPQHF	TGTGCCAGCAGTTACCAATGGGATCAGCCCCAGCATTTT
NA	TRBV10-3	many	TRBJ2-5	CAINNVTAKQETQYF	TGTGCCATCAATAACGTTACAGCAAAGCAAGAGACCCAGTACTTC
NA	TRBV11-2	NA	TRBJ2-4	CASNPSGSKNIQYF	TGTGCCAGCAATCCATCGGGCAGCAAAAACATTCAGTACTTC
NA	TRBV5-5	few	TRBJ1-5	CASSPWTDNQPQHF	TGTGCCAGCAGCCCCTGGACAGATAATCAGCCCCAGCATTTT
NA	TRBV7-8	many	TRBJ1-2	CASSPGSVYGYTF	TGTGCCAGCAGCCCAGGGAGCGTATATGGCTACACCTTC
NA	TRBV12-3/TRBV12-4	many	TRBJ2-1	CASRAPDRSYNEQFF	TGTGCCAGCAGAGCCCCGGACAGATCCTACAATGAGCAGTTCTTC
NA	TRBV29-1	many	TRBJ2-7	CSVEDQGQTYEQYF	TGCAGCGTTGAAGATCAAGGACAGACCTACGAGCAGTACTTC
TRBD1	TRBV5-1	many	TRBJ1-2	CASSLSPGQGYGYTF	TGCGCCAGCAGCTTGTCCCCGGGACAGGGATATGGCTACACCTTC
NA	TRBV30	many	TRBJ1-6	CAGRGEFNSPLHF	TGTGCCGGGAGGGGAGAGTTCAATTCACCCCTCCACTTT
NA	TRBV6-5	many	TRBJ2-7	CASSYYAGRPYEQYF	TGTGCCAGCAGTTACTATGCAGGCCGGCCCTACGAGCAGTACTTC
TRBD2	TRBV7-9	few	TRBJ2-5	CASSSSGGGETQYF	TGTGCCAGCAGCTCTAGCGGGGGCGGGGAGACCCAGTACTTC
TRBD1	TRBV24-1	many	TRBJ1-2	CATSDTLDRERGYTF	TGTGCCACCAGTGATACCCTGGACAGGGAGAGAGGCTACACCTTC
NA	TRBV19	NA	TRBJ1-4	CASLSEANEKLFF	TGTGCCAGTCTTTCAGAAGCTAATGAAAAACTGTTTTTT
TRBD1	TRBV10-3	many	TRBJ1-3	CAISSGTGGSGNTIYF	TGTGCCATCAGCAGCGGGACAGGGGGCTCTGGAAACACCATATATTTT
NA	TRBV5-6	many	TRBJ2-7	CASSLVGLESGEQYF	TGTGCCAGCAGCTTGGTGGGGTTGGAGTCGGGTGAGCAGTACTTC
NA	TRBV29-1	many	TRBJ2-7	CSVEDRSGTPYEQYF	TGCAGCGTTGAAGATCGCTCCGGGACACCGTACGAGCAGTACTTC
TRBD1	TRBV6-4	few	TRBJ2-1	CASTGRGGAPYNEQFF	TGTGCCAGCACCGGACGAGGGGGCGCGCCCTACAATGAGCAGTTCTTC
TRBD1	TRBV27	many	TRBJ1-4	CASRPLTGTGEKLFF	TGTGCCAGCCGTCCTCTAACCGGGACAGGGGAAAAACTGTTTTTT
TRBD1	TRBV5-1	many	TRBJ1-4	CASSLGGTGLEKLFF	TGCGCCAGCAGCTTGGGAGGGACAGGGCTTGAAAAACTGTTTTTT
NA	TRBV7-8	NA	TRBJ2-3	CASSYRDITDTQYF	TGTGCCAGCAGCTACCGGGACATCACAGATACGCAGTATTTT
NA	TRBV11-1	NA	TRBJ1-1	CASTRSSGARTEAFF	TGTGCCAGCACCCGGAGTTCAGGGGCCCGGACTGAAGCTTTCTTT
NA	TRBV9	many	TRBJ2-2	CASSVVTTGELFF	TGTGCCAGCAGCGTAGTAACTACCGGGGAGCTGTTTTTT
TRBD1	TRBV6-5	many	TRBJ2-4	CASRGGAYIQYF	TGTGCCAGCAGAGGGGGCGCATACATTCAGTACTTC
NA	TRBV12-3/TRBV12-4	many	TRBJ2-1	CASTFTVDEQFF	TGTGCCAGCACCTTCACGGTCGATGAGCAGTTCTTC
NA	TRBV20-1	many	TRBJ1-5	CSARDAAYSNQPQHF	TGCAGTGCTAGAGATGCAGCTTATAGCAATCAGCCCCAGCATTTT
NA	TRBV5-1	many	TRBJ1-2	CASSLYGTGQGYTF	TGCGCCAGCAGCTTGTACGGCACCGGGCAAGGCTACACCTTC
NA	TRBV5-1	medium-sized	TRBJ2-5	CASSLQETQYF	TGTGCCAGCAGTCTCCAAGAGACCCAGTACTTC
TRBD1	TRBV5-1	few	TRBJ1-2	CASSYGQGYGYTF	TGCGCCAGCAGCTACGGACAGGGCTATGGCTACACCTTC
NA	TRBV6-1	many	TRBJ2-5	CASSEMRETQYF	TGTGCCAGCAGTGAAATGAGAGAGACCCAGTACTTC
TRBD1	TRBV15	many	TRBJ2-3	CATSTSDRGTDTQYF	TGTGCCACCAGCACCTCGGACAGGGGCACAGATACGCAGTATTTT
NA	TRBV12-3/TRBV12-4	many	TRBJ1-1	CASSFRAEAFF	TGTGCCAGCAGTTTCAGGGCTGAAGCTTTCTTT
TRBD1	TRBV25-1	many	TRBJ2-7	CASSPRQGVRYEQYF	TGTGCCAGCAGCCCACGACAGGGGGTAAGGTACGAGCAGTACTTC
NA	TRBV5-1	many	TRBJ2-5	CASTAGPYQETQYF	TGCGCCAGCACTGCGGGGCCGTACCAGGAGACCCAGTACTTC
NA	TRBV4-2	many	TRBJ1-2	CASSHPVPVRGAPNYGYTF	TGTGCCAGCAGCCATCCCGTACCGGTGCGGGGGGCGCCTAACTATGGCTACACCTTC
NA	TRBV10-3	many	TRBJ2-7	CAISDLGKGSYEQYF	TGTGCCATCAGTGATCTGGGAAAAGGCTCCTACGAGCAGTACTTC
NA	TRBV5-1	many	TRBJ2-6	CASSSESSGANVLTF	TGCGCCAGCAGCTCAGAAAGCTCTGGGGCCAACGTCCTGACTTTC
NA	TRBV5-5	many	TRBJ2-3	CASSLKGLDTQYF	TGTGCCAGCAGCTTGAAGGGGTTAGATACGCAGTATTTT
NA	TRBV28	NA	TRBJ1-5	CASSPGPLGQPQHF	TGTGCCAGCAGTCCGGGGCCGTTGGGTCAGCCCCAGCATTTT
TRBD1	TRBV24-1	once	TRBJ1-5	CATSDPTGVNQPRHF	TGTGCCACCAGTGATCCTACAGGGGTCAATCAGCCCCGGCATTTT
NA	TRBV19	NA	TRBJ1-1	CASSISRGPTEAFF	TGTGCCAGTAGTATATCCAGGGGTCCTACTGAAGCTTTCTTT
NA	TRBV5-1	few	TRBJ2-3	CASSPDSVETDTQYF	TGCGCCAGCAGCCCAGACTCGGTCGAGACAGATACGCAGTATTTT
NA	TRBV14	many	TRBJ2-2	CASSPQGTGELFF	TGTGCCAGCAGCCCACAGGGCACCGGGGAGCTGTTTTTT
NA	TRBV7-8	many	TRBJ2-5	CASSLGTTQETQYF	TGTGCCAGCAGCTTAGGGACGACCCAAGAGACCCAGTACTTC
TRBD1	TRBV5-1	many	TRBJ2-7	CASSTGLSYEQYF	TGCGCCAGCTCGACAGGGCTCTCCTACGAGCAGTACTTC
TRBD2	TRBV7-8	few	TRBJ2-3	CASSRTSGGTDTQYF	TGTGCCAGCAGCCGAACTAGCGGGGGCACAGATACGCAGTATTTT
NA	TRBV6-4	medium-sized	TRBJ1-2	CASSDSGTPVRGYTF	TGTGCCAGCAGTGACTCCGGGACTCCTGTCCGTGGCTACACCTTC